This TCR beta chain is from a study of shared clonotypes between healthy human individuals (dated by TCRdb to the early 2020s). Describing the broader study: A couple of women and a few men aged 18 to 49 years were included in the cohort. The study deeply sequenced blood TCR repertoires of several healthy adults to estimate repertoire size and the extent of clonotype sharing between individuals. Between about 0.94 and 8.9 billion PBMCs per donor were obtained by leukapheresis. To increase sequencing depth and limit assay-specific biases, TCR repertoire library preparation and sequencing were carried out by different laboratories using diverse techniques. Overall study results and their limits: Pairwise subsampling led to the expectation that sequencing depth would affect the degree of clonotype sharing among donors. Because the study included only a small number of donors, the genetic and exposure-history diversity represented was limited. Only blood was sampled, and tissue TCR repertoires likely differ from those in blood.

Remarks on this clone: Its antigen remains unidentified. Base-call qualities are not available, and no considerably larger clone is one nucleotide away.

The CDR3 goes from the cysteine to the phenylalanine over 13 residues. Only the CDR3 DNA stays, 39 bases, in frame from base 1. The germline V gene (reference sequence) gives CDR1 as LNHDA and CDR2 as SQIVND. V loses 8 bases, J loses 1 base, and the germline ends lie 9 bases apart. Donors were healthy HIV-negative adults with no recently reported acute infections or vaccinations. Only Caucasian adults living in Nashville, Tennessee, USA were represented among the donors. For unsorted samples, 100 million or so PBMCs were counted, and genomic DNA was extracted using the QIAamp DNA Blood Mini kit. Blood was obtained by leukapheresis, after which PBMCs were separated by Ficoll-Histopaque density gradient centrifugation and cryopreserved in liquid nitrogen vapor phase. Using the deep immunoSEQ assay, multiplex PCR amplified TCR CDR3 regions from genomic DNA. Extracted genomic DNA from each cell subset was distributed evenly across all wells of several immunoSEQ 96-well plates, and each plate was treated as a replicate. For unsorted PBMC, each replicate PCR was loaded with approximately 330 ng genomic DNA, equivalent to roughly 31,000 T cell genomes. Unsorted PBMC genomic DNA was sequenced across ten immunoSEQ deep assay plates. The purified libraries were quantified using a Qubit 3.0 fluorometer, sized with a Bioanalyzer 2100, and then quantified again using the KAPA Library Quantification kit. Every immunoSEQ 96-well plate was sequenced on a dedicated single-read 150-cycle Illumina NextSeq 550 flow cell. The authors' pipeline ran thus. Because the immunoSEQ output held only junctional sequences and lacked quality scores, the filtering could not match the filtering applied to full-length reads. To assign V/J genes and CDR3, sequences were annotated using PyIR, a Python wrapper for IgBLAST v1.9, with IMGT germline references. Any read was removed if the V/J assignment was weak (E-value above 1e-6), the CDR3 was missing, or the read contained stop codons, out-of-frame junctions, or ambiguous translated residues. V3J clonotypes were defined as sequences sharing the same inferred V gene, J gene, and CDR3 amino acid sequence. The percentage overlap between two repertoires was calculated by dividing the number of shared unique clonotypes by the size of the smaller repertoire. RTK rarefaction, the Chao1 estimator, and Recon v2.1 estimates of unobserved clonotypes were used to assess repertoire richness. Entries here come from immuneACCESS through TCRdb and include only in-frame sequences with V and J called. Some clones fail to appear in such tables; in the studies checked, an unresolved V gene covers under half of the shortfall, and the cause of the remainder is unknown. That table furnishes V, J and clone size, whereas the DNA furnished D and trimming. This sample lists 400,000 to 500,000 clones; about three quarters were detected once. 10% to 15% of the sample goes to the ten largest clones.

The TCR was taken from a woman aged 40 to 49 in good health. Some clones in this sample may be carry-over from other donors' samples. The chain is encoded by TRBV19 joined to TRBJ1-3; TRBD1 could be the D gene, as 6 bases match. The sequencing input was PBMCs. CDR3 loop: CASSGQSGNTIYF. In nucleotide form, the sequence is TGTGCCAGTTCCGGACAGTCTGGAAACACCATATATTTT.